Below are 14 T cell receptor beta chains sequenced from a single sample in a study of blood T cell repertoires in COVID-19. Profiling relied on immunoSEQ multiplex PCR, and the TCRdb table lists in-frame clones only, not all of them. The sample yields about 70,000 clones, 82% seen once. Input material: peripheral blood. These TCRs come from a woman aged 55-69 years with acute or convalescent COVID-19.

The chain combines TRBV29-1 with TRBJ2-5, with 12 positions matching TRBD2. The junction had 7 bases not matched to a gene; V was cut back by 1 base and J by 4 bases. Germline V lookup: CDR1 SQVTM, CDR2 ANQGSEA. CDR3 length: 16 residues. CDR3 in amino acids: CSVEGLAGGPRETQYF. CDR3 in DNA: TGCAGCGTTGAAGGTCTAGCGGGAGGGCCTAGAGAGACCCAGTACTTC.

The chain is built from TRBV19 and TRBJ1-2; 8 nucleotides align to TRBD1. The CDR3 is 13 residues long. Unmatched junction bases numbered 1, after V lost 3 bases and J lost 4 bases. Germline CDR1 LNHDA, CDR2 SQIVND (reference sequence). The CDR3 here is CASSIGTGYGYTF. In DNA, the CDR3 is TGTGCCAGTAGTATCGGGACAGGCTATGGCTACACCTTC.

The gene calls are TRBV5-1 and TRBJ2-7, with D tentatively TRBD1 (6 bases). The germline V gene has CDR1 SGHRS and CDR2 YFSETQ. The CDR3 is 17 residues long. The V gene lost 1 base and the J gene lost 0 bases, with 17 bases spanning the gap. The CDR3 sequence is CASSLSLQQGFSYEQYF. The CDR3 nucleotides read TGCGCCAGCAGCTTGAGTTTGCAGCAGGGGTTCTCCTACGAGCAGTACTTC. The variable domain in full, completed from reference TRBV5-1 and TRBJ2-7, reads KAGVTQTPRYLIKTRGQQVTLSCSPISGHRSVSWYQQTPGQGLQFLFEYFSETQRNKGNFPGRFSGRQFSNSRSEMNVSTLELGDSALYLCASSLSLQQGFSYEQYFGPGTRLTVT.

The chain employs TRBV30 and TRBJ1-6; unclear D gene. This CDR3 is built from 17 residues. From germline, CDR1 is GTSNPN and CDR2 SVGIG (reference sequence). The V end was cut by 0 bases, the J end by 0 bases, with 12 bases between. The CDR3, as DNA: TGTGCCTGGAGTGTACCCGGGTCGAGCTCCTATAATTCACCCCTCCACTTT. Its protein product is CAWSVPGSSSYNSPLHF.

The chain has TRBV28 and TRBJ2-1, with TRBD2 as a possible D gene (5 bases). Per germline, CDR1 MDHEN and CDR2 SYDVKM. CDR3 length: 16 residues. V lost 2 bases and J lost 6, with 17 bases in between. The CDR3 coding sequence is TGTGCCAGCAGTTTAACCGGGGTTCAAGTAGGCAATGAGCAGTTCTTC. Residues: CASSLTGVQVGNEQFF.

This chain uses TRBV7-9 with TRBJ2-6; D gene unclear. CDR3 length: 17 residues. Germline V CDR1 and CDR2: SEHNR, FQNEAQ (reference sequence). V gave up 5 bases and J gave up 0 bases, with 14 bases separating them. CDR3 coding DNA: TGTGCCAGCAGCCCGCGAGGCAGCAGCTCTGGGGCCAACGTCCTGACTTTC. Translating it yields CASSPRGSSSGANVLTF.

The genes are TRBV21-1 and TRBJ2-5; the table calls TRBD2, which could not be checked here. TRBV21-1 is assigned pseudogene status. The CDR3 runs 18 residues. This CDR3 reads CASSKTRPSGGDQETQYF. The CDR3 nucleotides read TGTGCCAGCAGCAAAACCCGCCCTAGCGGGGGAGACCAAGAGACCCAGTACTTC.

The chain uses TRBV7-3 and TRBJ2-7; possibly TRBD2 for D (5 bases). CDR1 and CDR2 from the germline V gene are SGHTA and FQGTGA. Between the trimmed V and J ends, which lost 5 bases and 4 bases, there was a span of 15 bases. This CDR3 is 14 amino acids long. DNA of the CDR3: TGTGCCAGCAGCCTCCTTGGCCCGGGGTACGAGCAGTACTTC. This codes for CASSLLGPGYEQYF.

J is TRBJ1-2 and V is TRBV19; 12 bases fit TRBD1. The CDR3 runs 16 residues. Germline lookup yields CDR1 LNHDA and CDR2 SQIVND (reference sequence). V dropped 4 bases and J dropped 3; count of bases not matched to a gene: 6. The CDR3 region is CASSTGTGGVYYGYTF. As DNA, the CDR3 is TGTGCCAGTAGTACGGGGACAGGGGGCGTTTACTATGGCTACACCTTC.

The DNA for the CDR3 is TGTGCCAGCAGTCTGACAGGGGGCAACACTGAAGCTTTCTTT. It codes for CASSLTGGNTEAFF. The genes are TRBV27 and TRBJ1-1; 10 bases are a match to TRBD1. V shed 5 bases and J 2 bases; nucleotides not matched to a gene: 2. Germline CDR1 is MNHEY and CDR2 is SMNVEV (reference sequence). The CDR3 covers 14 residues.

V usage is TRBV19 and J usage is TRBJ2-3, with D maybe TRBD1 (6 bases). From germline, CDR1 is LNHDA and CDR2 SQIVND (reference sequence). The ends were cut back, 6 bases at V and 0 bases at J, with 10 bases in the middle. The CDR3 is 14 residues long. The CDR3 sequence is CASSGQTSTDTQYF. The DNA of the CDR3 is TGTGCCAGTAGCGGACAGACTAGCACAGATACGCAGTATTTT. Full variable domain (outside the CDR3, taken from reference TRBV19 and TRBJ2-3): DGGITQSPKYLFRKEGQNVTLSCEQNLNHDAMYWYRQDPGQGLRLIYYSQIVNDFQKGDIAEGYSVSREKKESFPLTVTSAQKNPTAFYLCASSGQTSTDTQYFGPGTRLTVL.

The chain recombines TRBV7-8 with TRBJ1-5, with D unresolved. Germline CDR1 SGHVS, CDR2 FQNEAQ. The CDR3 has 13 amino acids. Trimming took 3 bases from V and 4 from J, leaving 7 bases between them. The chain's CDR3 is CASSLRVNQPQHF. In DNA, the CDR3 is TGTGCCAGCAGCTTGAGGGTTAATCAGCCCCAGCATTTT.

The table lists this clone with a count of one. The V gene is TRBV12-5, the J gene TRBJ2-7, with 9 bases aligning to TRBD1. The CDR3 length is 16 residues. The germline V gene has CDR1 LGHNT and CDR2 FRNRAP. V was clipped by 0 bases and J by 5 bases; unmatched bases: 8. The CDR3 sequence is CASGLVLRQGGHEQYF. The CDR3 DNA follows: TGTGCTAGTGGTTTGGTATTGAGACAGGGGGGTCACGAGCAGTACTTC. Full variable domain (rest looked up from reference TRBV12-5 and TRBJ2-7): DARVTQTPRHKVTEMGQEVTMRCQPILGHNTVFWYRQTMMQGLELLAYFRNRAPLDDSGMPKDRFSAEMPDATLATLKIQPSEPRDSAVYFCASGLVLRQGGHEQYFGPGTRLTVT.

This clone was seen a handful of times. The chain carries TRBV5-1 and TRBJ1-1; TRBD1 aligns across 9 bases. Germline values: CDR1 SGHRS, CDR2 YFSETQ. The CDR3 consists of 17 residues. The ends lost 4 bases at V and 1 base at J; junction bases unmatched: 11. The CDR3 DNA reads as TGCGCCAGCAGCACACAAGGACAGGGGTATTCGAACACTGAAGCTTTCTTT. Translated: CASSTQGQGYSNTEAFF. The full variable domain, its missing parts supplied by reference TRBV5-1 and TRBJ1-1, is KAGVTQTPRYLIKTRGQQVTLSCSPISGHRSVSWYQQTPGQGLQFLFEYFSETQRNKGNFPGRFSGRQFSNSRSEMNVSTLELGDSALYLCASSTQGQGYSNTEAFFGQGTRLTVV.